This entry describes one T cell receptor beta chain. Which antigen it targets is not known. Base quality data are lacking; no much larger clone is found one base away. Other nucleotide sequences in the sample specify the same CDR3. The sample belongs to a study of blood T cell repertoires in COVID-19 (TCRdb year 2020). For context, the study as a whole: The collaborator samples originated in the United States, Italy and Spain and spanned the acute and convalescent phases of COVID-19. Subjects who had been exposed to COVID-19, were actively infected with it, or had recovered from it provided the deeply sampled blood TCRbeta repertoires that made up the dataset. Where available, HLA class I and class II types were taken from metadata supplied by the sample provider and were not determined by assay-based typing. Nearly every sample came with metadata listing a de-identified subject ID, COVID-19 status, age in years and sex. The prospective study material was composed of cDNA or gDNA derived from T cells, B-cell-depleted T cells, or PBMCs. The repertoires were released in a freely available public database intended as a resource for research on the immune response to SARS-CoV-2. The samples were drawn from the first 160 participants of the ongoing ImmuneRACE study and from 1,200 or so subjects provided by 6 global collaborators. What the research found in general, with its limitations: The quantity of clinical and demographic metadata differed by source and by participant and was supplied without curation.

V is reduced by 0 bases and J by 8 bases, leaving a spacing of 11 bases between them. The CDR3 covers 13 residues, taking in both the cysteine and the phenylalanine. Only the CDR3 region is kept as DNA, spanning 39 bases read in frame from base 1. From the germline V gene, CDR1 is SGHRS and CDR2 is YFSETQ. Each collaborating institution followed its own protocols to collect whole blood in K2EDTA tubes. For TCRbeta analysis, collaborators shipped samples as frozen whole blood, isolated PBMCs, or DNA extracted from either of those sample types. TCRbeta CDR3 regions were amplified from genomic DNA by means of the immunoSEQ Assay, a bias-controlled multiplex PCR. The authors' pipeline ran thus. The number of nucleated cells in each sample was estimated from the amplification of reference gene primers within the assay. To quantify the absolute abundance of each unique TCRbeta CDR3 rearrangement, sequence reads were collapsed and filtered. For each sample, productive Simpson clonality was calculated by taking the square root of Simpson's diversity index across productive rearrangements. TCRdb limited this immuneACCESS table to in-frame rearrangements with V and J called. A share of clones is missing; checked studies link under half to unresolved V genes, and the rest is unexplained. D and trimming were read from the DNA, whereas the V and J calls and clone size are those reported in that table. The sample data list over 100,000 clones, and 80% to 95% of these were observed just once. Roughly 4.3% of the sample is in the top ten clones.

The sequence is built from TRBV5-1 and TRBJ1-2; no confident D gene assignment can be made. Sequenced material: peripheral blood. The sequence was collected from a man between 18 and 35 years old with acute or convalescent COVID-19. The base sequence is TGCGCCAGCAGCTTGGCGGAGGGATCGGGCTACACCTTC. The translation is CASSLAEGSGYTF.